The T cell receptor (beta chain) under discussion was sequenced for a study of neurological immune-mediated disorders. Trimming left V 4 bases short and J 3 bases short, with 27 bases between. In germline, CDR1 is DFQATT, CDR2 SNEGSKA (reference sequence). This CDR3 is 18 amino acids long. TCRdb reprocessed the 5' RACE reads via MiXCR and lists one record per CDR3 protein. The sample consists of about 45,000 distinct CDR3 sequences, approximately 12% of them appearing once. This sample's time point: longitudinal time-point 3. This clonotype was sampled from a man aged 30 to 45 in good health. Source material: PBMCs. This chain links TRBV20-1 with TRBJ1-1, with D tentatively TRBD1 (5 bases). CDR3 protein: CSATGPQNLGRPDTEAFF. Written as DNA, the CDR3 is TGCAGTGCTACAGGGCCCCAGAATTTGGGGCGTCCGGACACTGAAGCTTTCTTT.